These 14 T cell receptor beta chains share one sample of origin, sequenced in a study of blood T cell repertoires in COVID-19. The protocol was immunoSEQ multiplex PCR, while the TCRdb copy is restricted to in-frame clones and leaves out a portion. Altogether some 300,000 clones are present, about 88% being singletons, with the ten largest covering about 9.9%. The sequenced sample was PBMCs or T cells enriched from blood (not recorded which). The receptors here all came from a woman between 35 and 50 years old who had recovered from COVID-19.

This chain connects TRBV7-9 to TRBJ2-7; perhaps TRBD2 as D (5 bases). The CDR3 loop spans 15 amino acids. V gave up 5 bases and J gave up 0 bases, with 14 bases separating them. Germline assignment: CDR1 SEHNR and CDR2 FQNEAQ (reference sequence). The CDR3 loop reads CASSPPPAASYEQYF. The CDR3 DNA is TGTGCCAGCAGCCCCCCCCCAGCGGCCTCCTACGAGCAGTACTTC.

This chain links TRBV4-1 with TRBJ2-1; possible D gene TRBD2, 5 bases. The germline V gene encodes CDR1 MGHRA and CDR2 YSYEKL. The CDR3 contains 14 residues. Trimming cost V 0 bases and J 6 bases, with 9 bases left between them. The DNA for the CDR3 is TGCGCCAGCAGCCAAGAGGACTTTCTCAATGAGCAGTTCTTC. Its protein product is CASSQEDFLNEQFF.

The J gene is TRBJ1-1, the V gene TRBV30; D is undetermined. The CDR3 is 13 residues long. The V end lost 3 bases, the J end lost 2 bases, and 10 bases lay between the germline ends. Germline values: CDR1 GTSNPN, CDR2 SVGIG (reference sequence). The CDR3 DNA reads as TGTGCCTGGAGGGGAGACGGAAACACTGAAGCTTTCTTT. Amino acids: CAWRGDGNTEAFF.

The chain carries TRBV5-4 and TRBJ1-5; 8 bases match TRBD1. From germline, CDR1 is SGHNT and CDR2 YYREEE (reference sequence). V trimming: 4 bases; J trimming: 6 bases; junction bases outside the gene matches: 6. The CDR3 covers 14 residues. The CDR3 region has the DNA TGTGCCAGCAGCGCCGACAGGGGAGGTCAGCCCCAGCATTTT. Translation: CASSADRGGQPQHF. Combining the CDR3 with reference TRBV5-4 and TRBJ1-5 gives the whole variable domain ETGVTQSPTHLIKTRGQQVTLRCSSQSGHNTVSWYQQALGQGPQFIFQYYREEENGRGNFPPRFSGLQFPNYSSELNVNALELDDSALYLCASSADRGGQPQHFGDGTRLSIL.

The genes are TRBV6-2 or TRBV6-3 and TRBJ2-7; tentatively, D is TRBD1 (6 bases). CDR3 length: 13 amino acids. The V and J ends lost 7 bases and 4 bases respectively, with 14 bases between them. The germline V gene encodes CDR1 MNHEY and CDR2 SVGEGT. Here the CDR3 DNA reads TGTGCCAGCAACCCAGGGGTTTATTACGAGCAGTACTTC. This codes for CASNPGVYYEQYF.

This chain connects TRBV30 to TRBJ1-4, with 9 bases identical to TRBD1. CDR1 and CDR2 (germline): GTSNPN, SVGIG (reference sequence). This CDR3 spans 16 amino acids. Trimming took 1 base from V and 7 from J; bases not matched to a gene: 10. CDR3 loop: CAWSAQGASFFEKLFF. CDR3 sequence (DNA): TGTGCCTGGAGTGCACAGGGGGCCAGCTTTTTTGAAAAACTGTTTTTT.

This clone turned up a few times. V is TRBV11-1 and J is TRBJ2-1; the match to TRBD1 covers 7 bases. Trimming took 4 bases from V and 4 from J; bases not matched to a gene: 1. Germline assignment: CDR1 SGHAT and CDR2 FQDESV (reference sequence). This CDR3 spans 13 amino acids. The CDR3 region has the DNA TGTGCCAGCAGCTCGGACAGGTACAATGAGCAGTTCTTC. This sequence encodes CASSSDRYNEQFF.

This chain connects TRBV5-1 to TRBJ2-1, with 13 bases matching TRBD2. V shed 3 bases and J 8 bases; nucleotides not matched to a gene: 5. Germline V CDR1 and CDR2: SGHRS, YFSETQ. CDR3 length: 15 residues. The CDR3 loop reads CASSSGTSGIHEQFF. DNA of the CDR3: TGCGCCAGCAGCTCCGGGACTAGCGGGATTCATGAGCAGTTCTTC.

This chain joins TRBV9 and TRBJ1-2; 12 nucleotides align to TRBD1. The CDR3 covers 16 residues. CDR1 and CDR2 from the germline V gene are SGDLS and YYNGEE. V shed 4 bases and J 8 bases; nucleotides not matched to a gene: 12. The CDR3 protein is CASSITPGQGAVGYTF. The CDR3, as DNA: TGTGCCAGCAGCATAACGCCGGGACAGGGGGCGGTAGGCTACACCTTC.

This clone was picked up a small number of times. The chain combines TRBV7-9 with TRBJ2-3; TRBD2 agrees at 7 bases. This CDR3 has 16 residues. Germline V CDR1 and CDR2: SEHNR, FQNEAQ (reference sequence). The ends lost 6 bases at V and 2 bases at J; junction bases unmatched: 11. CDR3 residues: CASSDLSGSLTDTQYF. The CDR3 coding sequence is TGTGCCAGCAGTGACCTTAGCGGGTCCCTCACAGATACGCAGTATTTT.

This sequence joins TRBV3-1 (or the pseudogene TRBV3-2) and TRBJ1-1; D unclear. CDR1 LGHDT and CDR2 YNNKEL come from the germline V gene (reference sequence). Trimming shortened V by 3 bases and J by 2 bases, and 4 bases separated the two germline ends. CDR3 length: 12 residues. This CDR3 reads CASSHVNTEAFF. DNA for the CDR3: TGTGCCAGCAGCCACGTTAACACTGAAGCTTTCTTT.

This chain uses TRBV28 with TRBJ2-5; possible D gene TRBD2, 7 bases. Germline V gene lookup returns CDR1 MDHEN and CDR2 SYDVKM. Between the trimmed V and J ends, which lost 5 bases and 4 bases, there was a span of 11 bases. This CDR3 has 13 amino acids. The CDR3 DNA is TGTGCCAGCAGTCGGGGGGCGGGAGAGACCCAGTACTTC. It codes for CASSRGAGETQYF.

This chain joins TRBV9 and TRBJ2-3; 13 positions agree with TRBD2. Looked up from germline, CDR1 is SGDLS and CDR2 is YYNGEE. The V segment lost 3 bases and the J segment 3 bases; nucleotides outside the gene matches: 1. The CDR3 sequence is 15 residues long. The CDR3: CASSGTSGRTDTQYF. DNA for the CDR3: TGTGCCAGCAGCGGGACTAGCGGGAGAACAGATACGCAGTATTTT.

CDR3 residues: CASSYPYETGNTEAFF. The CDR3 bases are TGTGCCAGCAGTTACCCTTATGAGACAGGAAACACTGAAGCTTTCTTT. This chain connects TRBV6-6 to TRBJ1-1; D possibly corresponds to TRBD1 (6 bases). The length of the CDR3 is 16 residues. V was pared by 2 bases and J by 2 bases, with 15 bases between. Germline V CDR1 and CDR2: MNHNY, SVGAGI (reference sequence).